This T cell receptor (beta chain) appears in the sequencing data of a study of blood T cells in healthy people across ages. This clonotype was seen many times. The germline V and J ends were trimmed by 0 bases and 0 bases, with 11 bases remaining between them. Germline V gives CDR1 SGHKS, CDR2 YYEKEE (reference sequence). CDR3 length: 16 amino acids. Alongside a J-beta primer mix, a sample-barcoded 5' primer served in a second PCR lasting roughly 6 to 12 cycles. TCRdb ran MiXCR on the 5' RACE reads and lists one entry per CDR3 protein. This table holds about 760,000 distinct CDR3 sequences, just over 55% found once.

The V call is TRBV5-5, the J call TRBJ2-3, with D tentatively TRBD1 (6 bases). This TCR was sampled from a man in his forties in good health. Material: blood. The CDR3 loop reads CASSLVPGVSTDTQYF. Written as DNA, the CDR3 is TGTGCCAGCAGCTTGGTGCCAGGGGTTAGCACAGATACGCAGTATTTT.